The clone carrying this T cell receptor (beta chain) was recorded once. The target antigen is unknown. The assay was carried out at the deep level. The method was immunoSEQ multiplex PCR; TCRdb's version includes in-frame clones alone and lacks a portion of them. Among some 600,000 clones listed, 96% were seen once. Naive CD8 cells lacked CD45RO and underwent positive selection for CCR7, leaving out terminally differentiated effector memory CD45RA+ cells. This sample is drawn from a study of shared clonotypes between healthy human individuals. Study-wide context: The donors, two women and a few men, were aged 18 to 49. Every donor yielded three CD4 naive, three CD4 memory, two CD8 naive and one CD8 memory plate.

This CDR3 is 17 amino acids long. With 6 bases clipped from V and 2 bases from J, the junction kept 15 bases outside the gene matches. The germline V gene encodes CDR1 MDHEN and CDR2 SYDVKM. Overall study findings and caveats: Sharing across four donors was seen in roughly 5.2% of naive CD4 clonotypes.

The sample consisted of naive CD8+ T cells sorted from blood. The TCR was taken from a woman aged 25-40 years in good health. The chain links TRBV28 to TRBJ2-7; the match to TRBD1 covers 8 bases. The CDR3 DNA follows: TGTGCCAGCAGGTCTCCGGGACAGGCTGATCCTACCTACGAGCAGTACTTC. Amino acid sequence: CASRSPGQADPTYEQYF.